This TCR beta chain is from a study of T cells expressing NK-cell markers. The authors generated TCR beta cDNA through 5'RACE template switching with UMIs. TCRdb re-called the 5' RACE reads and catalogs CDR3 proteins one per entry, DNA excluded. The specimen's table records a few hundred thousand distinct CDR3 sequences. Sequences were obtained from blood T cells: a sorted CD56 or NKG2C T cell subset, CD4+ or CD8+ T cells, or bulk PBMC T cells (not recorded which). This TCR derives from a man aged 18 to 29 in good health.

The CDR3 sequence: CASSPGLAPLSTDTQYF. The chain links TRBV7-2 to TRBJ2-3; with no DNA, the TCRdb D assignment of TRBD2 cannot be verified. The CDR3 is 17 residues long. Germline V gives CDR1 SGHTA, CDR2 FQGNSA. Filled out from reference TRBV7-2 and TRBJ2-3, the complete variable domain reads GAGVSQSPSNKVTEKGKDVELRCDPISGHTALYWYRQSLGQGLEFLIYFQGNSAPDKSGLPSDRFSAERTGGSVSTLTIQRTQQEDSAVYLCASSPGLAPLSTDTQYFGPGTRLTVL.